The clone carrying this TCR beta chain showed up just once. Its antigen is still unknown. This clone may be a read error of a much larger clone one base away. These data come from a study of breast tumors, draining lymph nodes, adjacent tissues. The CDR3 length is 16 residues. CDR1 and CDR2 from the germline V gene are SGHNT and YYREEE (reference sequence). TCRdb used MiXCR to reprocess the multiplex PCR reads, holding one entry per CDR3 protein. The table has some 140,000 distinct CDR3 sequences, about 22% seen once. The lymph nodes were axillary draining lymph nodes from breast cancer patients. General study results and limits: Findings are consistent with lymph node origin and intratumoral expansion of most tumor T cells. The lymph node origin of tumor T cells was framed as consistent with a hypothesis, not demonstrated. Luminal-like breast cancer showed significantly higher tumor–nontumor repertoire similarity than basal-like.

The chain has TRBV5-4 and TRBJ2-1; D remains ambiguous. Sequencing was performed on axillary lymph node tissue. The receptor was derived from a female donor with breast cancer. Some clones in this sample may be carry-over from other donors' samples. CDR3 sequence: CASSLGLRSSYNGQFF. In nucleotides, the CDR3 is TGTGCCAGCAGCTTGGGGTTAAGGAGCTCCTACAATGGGCAGTTCTTC.